One sample yielded the 20 T cell receptor beta chains listed below, sequenced in a study of blood T cell repertoires in COVID-19. Method: immunoSEQ multiplex PCR; TCRdb's copy keeps in-frame clones and lacks some. The sample has under 400,000 clones; roughly 89% are singletons. The sequencing input was peripheral blood. The receptors were gathered from a man younger than 35 with active or convalescent COVID-19.

J is TRBJ2-7 and V is TRBV4-3; 7 bases map to TRBD1. The junction had 11 bases not matched to a gene; V was cut back by 2 bases and J by 7 bases. Germline CDR1 reads LGHNA; CDR2 reads YSLEER. The CDR3 sequence is 15 residues long. CDR3 sequence reads: CASSQTDRAPGEQYF. The CDR3 DNA is TGCGCCAGCAGCCAAACCGACAGGGCGCCGGGGGAGCAGTACTTC.

The gene calls are TRBV6-6 and TRBJ1-5; D might be TRBD1 (5 bases). V shed 2 bases and J shed 3 bases, with 14 bases lying between them. Germline CDR1 reads MNHNY; CDR2 reads SVGAGI (reference sequence). The CDR3 is made up of 16 amino acids. This CDR3 reads CASSYPFGGNNQPQHF. In nucleotides, the CDR3 is TGTGCCAGCAGTTACCCCTTTGGGGGGAACAATCAGCCCCAGCATTTT.

The chain uses TRBV19 and TRBJ2-5; a possible D gene is TRBD2 (6 bases). CDR1 LNHDA and CDR2 SQIVND come from the germline V gene (reference sequence). V lost 4 bases, J lost 5 bases, and 17 bases lay in between. CDR3 length: 15 amino acids. The CDR3 DNA follows: TGTGCCAGTAGTAGTCGGGACTTCCCTGGGGAGACCCAGTACTTC. Its translation: CASSSRDFPGETQYF.

This clone was detected only once. The chain combines TRBV28 with TRBJ1-2; no clear D. This CDR3 has 12 amino acids. V was pared by 5 bases and J by 4 bases, with 8 bases between. Germline loops: CDR1 MDHEN, CDR2 SYDVKM. The CDR3 is CASSGLSYGYTF. DNA for the CDR3: TGTGCCAGCAGTGGACTGAGCTATGGCTACACCTTC.

The V gene is TRBV3-1 (or the pseudogene TRBV3-2), the J gene TRBJ1-5, with a weak D call TRBD1 (6 bases). Germline-derived CDR1 and CDR2 are LGHDT and YNNKEL (reference sequence). The CDR3 has 13 amino acids. V shed 2 bases and J shed 4 bases, with 6 bases lying between them. The CDR3 nucleotides are TGTGCCAGCAGCCAACAGGGGAATCAGCCCCAGCATTTT. Protein: CASSQQGNQPQHF.

J is TRBJ1-2 and V is TRBV6-5; D gene uncertain. The CDR3 extends over 15 amino acids. The germline V gene has CDR1 MNHEY and CDR2 SVGAGI. V was shortened by 0 bases and J by 2 bases, with 10 bases between the two germline ends. CDR3 bases: TGTGCCAGCAGTTACTCCTCAACAGTGAACTATGGCTACACCTTC. Its protein is CASSYSSTVNYGYTF.

The rearrangement uses TRBV4-1 and TRBJ2-5, with D possibly TRBD1 on 7 matching bases. CDR3 size: 20 residues. The V end was cut by 0 bases, the J end by 2 bases, with 25 bases between. The V gene's germline CDR1 is MGHRA and CDR2 YSYEKL. The CDR3 is CASSQDSNRGSGQLQETQYF. Written as DNA, the CDR3 is TGCGCCAGCAGCCAAGATTCAAACAGGGGTAGCGGCCAATTGCAAGAGACCCAGTACTTC.

This clone occurred a few times. This rearrangement joins TRBV6-1 to TRBJ2-4; TRBD2 is a possible D gene (5 bases). The CDR3 totals 14 residues. The ends were cut back, 2 bases at V and 15 bases at J, with 20 bases in the middle. CDR1 and CDR2 (germline): MNHNS, SASEGT. The CDR3 DNA is TGTGCCAGCAGTGAAAGGGTGGGAGCAGTGCGAGGGTACTTC. It encodes CASSERVGAVRGYF.

The chain links TRBV6-5 to TRBJ2-3, with D unclear. Germline V gene data show CDR1 as MNHEY and CDR2 as SVGAGI. The CDR3 extends over 14 amino acids. V lost 10 bases, J lost 0 bases, and 14 bases lay in between. CDR3 protein: CATIPVASTDTQYF. CDR3 sequence (DNA): TGTGCCACCATTCCGGTAGCAAGCACAGATACGCAGTATTTT.

V usage is TRBV9 and J usage is TRBJ1-2, with D perhaps TRBD1 (6 bases). CDR1 and CDR2 (germline): SGDLS, YYNGEE. The CDR3 is made up of 13 amino acids. V was trimmed by 0 bases and J by 7 bases, leaving 10 bases between them. The CDR3 DNA reads as TGTGCCAGCAGCGTAGAACAGGGCTTTGGCTACACCTTC. It is translated as CASSVEQGFGYTF.

V usage is TRBV28 and J usage is TRBJ1-5; TRBD1 is a possible D gene (5 bases). V lost 7 bases to trimming and J lost 7 bases, with 20 bases between them. This CDR3 region has 15 residues. Germline assignment: CDR1 MDHEN and CDR2 SYDVKM. CDR3 DNA: TGTGCCAGCAATCATCCGACCAGGGCTTGGCAGCCCCAGCATTTT. Protein product: CASNHPTRAWQPQHF.

The chain uses TRBV7-9 and TRBJ1-3; D might be TRBD1 (5 bases). The germline gives CDR1 SEHNR, CDR2 FQNEAQ (reference sequence). Trimming removed 1 base from V and 1 base from J, with 8 bases in between. The CDR3 length is 15 residues. The CDR3 sequence is CASSLEAGSGNTIYF. The CDR3 DNA reads as TGTGCCAGCAGCTTAGAGGCAGGGTCTGGAAACACCATATATTTT.

CDR3 amino acids: CASSLGGLYNSPLHF. The CDR3 region has the DNA TGTGCCAGCAGTTTAGGGGGCCTCTATAATTCACCCCTCCACTTT. This chain uses TRBV28 with TRBJ1-6, with a tentative D call TRBD1 (6 bases). Germline CDR1 and CDR2: MDHEN and SYDVKM. This CDR3 region has 15 residues. V was pared by 2 bases and J by 3 bases, with 8 bases between.

The rearrangement links TRBV3-1 (or the pseudogene TRBV3-2) to TRBJ1-3; D might be TRBD1 (5 bases). V dropped 4 bases and J dropped 2 bases, with 18 bases sitting between them. The CDR3 has 17 amino acids. The germline V gene has CDR1 LGHDT and CDR2 YNNKEL (reference sequence). The CDR3: CASSPRPGVPTGNTIYF. CDR3 sequence (DNA): TGTGCCAGCAGCCCCCGGCCGGGGGTACCTACTGGAAACACCATATATTTT.

CDR3 loop: CASSQVGGTIYF. Written as DNA, the CDR3 is TGTGCCAGCAGCCAGGTTGGAGGCACCATATATTTT. The V and J genes are TRBV3-1 (or the pseudogene TRBV3-2) and TRBJ1-3; the D is unclear. The V gene lost 3 bases and the J gene lost 9 bases, with 9 bases spanning the gap. The germline V gene has CDR1 LGHDT and CDR2 YNNKEL (reference sequence). The CDR3 contains 12 residues.

The rearrangement links TRBV7-2 to TRBJ2-7, with 9 positions matching TRBD1. The ends lost 3 bases at V and 5 bases at J; junction bases unmatched: 5. The CDR3 spans 14 residues. From germline, CDR1 is SGHTA and CDR2 FQGNSA. CDR3 amino acids: CASSFDRGSHEQYF. The CDR3 bases are TGTGCCAGCAGCTTCGACAGGGGGTCCCACGAGCAGTACTTC.

The chain carries TRBV4-2 and TRBJ1-2; 7 bases line up with TRBD1. The CDR3 runs 16 residues. CDR1 and CDR2 (germline): LGHNA, YNFKEQ. V was pared by 1 base and J by 4 bases, with 9 bases of the junction left unmatched. The CDR3 region is CASSQVYRGDFYGYTF. CDR3 coding DNA: TGTGCCAGCAGCCAAGTCTACAGGGGCGATTTCTATGGCTACACCTTC.

The rearrangement uses TRBV6-1 and TRBJ2-7, with TRBD1 identical over 7 bases. CDR1 and CDR2 from the germline V gene are MNHNS and SASEGT. The length of the CDR3 is 16 residues. V lost 4 bases, J lost 0 bases, and 9 bases stayed unmatched. DNA of the CDR3: TGTGCCAGCAGTGCCCGGACAGGAGGCATCTCCTACGAGCAGTACTTC. Its protein product is CASSARTGGISYEQYF.

The rearrangement links TRBV9 to TRBJ1-2; TRBD1 agrees at 9 bases. This CDR3 spans 15 amino acids. J lost 8 bases, V lost 4 bases, and 12 bases had no gene match. Germline V gene lookup returns CDR1 SGDLS and CDR2 YYNGEE. The CDR3 DNA is TGTGCCAGCAGCTCCCTCACAGGGGGCGGGGGCGGCTACACCTTC. Protein product: CASSSLTGGGGGYTF.

The chain joins TRBV27 to TRBJ1-5; TRBD1 matches 9 bases. In germline, CDR1 is MNHEY, CDR2 SMNVEV (reference sequence). V gave up 5 bases and J gave up 8 bases; unmatched junction bases: 16. This CDR3 has 17 amino acids. Here the CDR3 DNA reads TGTGCCAGCAGTCCCCACCGGCGGACAGGGGCCACGGAGCCCCAGCATTTT. Amino acids: CASSPHRRTGATEPQHF.